Below are 20 T cell receptor beta chains sequenced from a single sample in a study of blood T cell repertoires in COVID-19. TCRdb's copy holds only in-frame clones and misses some; the assay was immunoSEQ multiplex PCR. The table records some 210,000 clones, 80% to 90% of them present only once. The sequencing input was peripheral blood. The receptors were gathered from a man aged 50-59 years with active or convalescent COVID-19.

This clone has only one observation. The rearrangement joins TRBV3-1 (or the pseudogene TRBV3-2) to TRBJ1-4, with 8 positions matching TRBD1. CDR1 is LGHDT, CDR2 YNNKEL, per germline (reference sequence). This CDR3 spans 16 amino acids. V lost 1 base to trimming and J lost 5 bases; unmatched junction nucleotides: 6. CDR3 protein: CASSQGDQGANEKLFF. In DNA form, the CDR3 reads TGTGCCAGCAGCCAAGGAGATCAGGGGGCGAATGAAAAACTGTTTTTT.

J is TRBJ2-2 and V is TRBV30; D gene uncertain. Trimming left V 3 bases short and J 7 bases short, with 12 bases between. This CDR3 comprises 13 residues. Germline V CDR1 and CDR2: GTSNPN, SVGIG (reference sequence). The CDR3 region is CAWSILRSGELFF. CDR3 coding DNA: TGTGCCTGGAGCATCCTGCGGAGCGGGGAGCTGTTTTTT.

The chain links TRBV6-5 to TRBJ1-2; maybe TRBD1 (6 bases). Germline values: CDR1 MNHEY, CDR2 SVGAGI. The CDR3 loop spans 12 amino acids. Trimming left V 9 bases short and J 4 bases short, with 12 bases between. Written as DNA, the CDR3 is TGTGCCAGTAAACAGGGATCCTATGGCTACACCTTC. This codes for CASKQGSYGYTF.

The CDR3 DNA reads as TGTGCCAGTAGTATAGAGAGACAGATCGACAATGAGCAGTTCTTC. Amino acid sequence: CASSIERQIDNEQFF. The chain carries TRBV19 and TRBJ2-1; TRBD1 is a possible D gene (5 bases). The germline V gene encodes CDR1 LNHDA and CDR2 SQIVND (reference sequence). The length of the CDR3 is 15 residues. V was cut by 0 bases and J by 5 bases, with 11 bases left in between.

V is TRBV19 and J is TRBJ2-1, with 7 bases that match TRBD2. Germline V gene lookup returns CDR1 LNHDA and CDR2 SQIVND (reference sequence). CDR3 length equals 15 residues. V lost 3 bases, J lost 4 bases, and 6 bases stayed unmatched. CDR3 amino acids: CASSMGGGLYNEQFF. DNA for the CDR3: TGTGCCAGTAGTATGGGCGGGGGACTTTACAATGAGCAGTTCTTC.

This chain joins TRBV27 and TRBJ1-6, with TRBD1 as a possible D gene (6 bases). Germline V CDR1 and CDR2: MNHEY, SMNVEV (reference sequence). V dropped 6 bases and J dropped 8 bases, with 11 bases sitting between them. CDR3 size: 13 residues. CDR3 nucleotide sequence: TGTGCCAGCAGCAGGGGAATGTATTCACCCCTCCACTTT. Translating gives CASSRGMYSPLHF.

The chain joins TRBV5-1 to TRBJ2-5; maybe TRBD2 (5 bases). CDR1 and CDR2 from the germline V gene are SGHRS and YFSETQ. V was trimmed by 4 bases and J by 1 base, leaving 14 bases between them. The CDR3 totals 15 residues. CDR3 residues: CASSGSRRTQETQYF. DNA for the CDR3: TGCGCCAGCAGCGGCTCAAGGAGGACCCAAGAGACCCAGTACTTC.

The gene calls are TRBV29-1 and TRBJ2-1; 7 positions agree with TRBD1. The CDR3 loop spans 12 amino acids. The trim removed 5 bases at V and 7 bases at J, leaving 5 bases unmatched. Germline V CDR1 and CDR2: SQVTM, ANQGSEA. In nucleotides, the CDR3 is TGCAGCGTTCTCCCAGGGGGTAATGAGCAGTTCTTC. Protein sequence: CSVLPGGNEQFF.

The chain couples TRBV7-2 to TRBJ1-1; TRBD1 is a possible D gene (6 bases). Germline lookup yields CDR1 SGHTA and CDR2 FQGNSA. The V end lost 2 bases, the J end lost 5 bases, and 12 bases lay between the germline ends. CDR3 length: 14 residues. CDR3 DNA: TGTGCCAGCAGCTTAAACAGGGCTAGGACTGAAGCTTTCTTT. Translation gives CASSLNRARTEAFF.

This clone has just a few counts. The chain couples TRBV5-1 to TRBJ2-7; no reliable D call. Germline V lookup: CDR1 SGHRS, CDR2 YFSETQ. The CDR3 covers 15 residues. Deletions cut 2 bases from V and 6 bases from J, with 18 bases between. The CDR3 bases are TGCGCCAGCAGCTTTAAGTCAGGCTTCCAATTCGAGCAGTACTTC. Translated: CASSFKSGFQFEQYF.

V gene TRBV5-1 combines with J gene TRBJ2-1; D is possibly TRBD1 (5 bases). V lost 5 bases and J lost 8, with 8 bases in between. Germline V CDR1 and CDR2: SGHRS, YFSETQ. The CDR3 covers 11 residues. CDR3 sequence reads: CASSSGYEQFF. The CDR3 DNA is TGCGCCAGCAGTTCAGGGTATGAGCAGTTCTTC.

The V gene is TRBV21-1, the J gene TRBJ1-2. TRBV21-1 corresponds to a pseudogene. This CDR3 spans 15 amino acids. This CDR3 is CASSKSTGEHYGYTF. The CDR3 coding sequence is TGTGCCAGCAGCAAATCAACGGGGGAACACTATGGCTACACCTTC.

This sequence joins TRBV12-5 and TRBJ2-2; weak D call: TRBD2 (6 bases). CDR1 and CDR2 (germline): LGHNT, FRNRAP. Trimming removed 6 bases from V and 4 bases from J, with 21 bases in between. The CDR3 spans 17 residues. CDR3 nucleotides: TGTGCTAGTGGCCCTCCCGGGAGAAATGGGGGCACCGGGGAGCTGTTTTTT. It yields the protein CASGPPGRNGGTGELFF.

CDR3 bases: TGTGCCAGCAGCCGAGGATCCACTGAAGCTTTCTTT. Translated, it gives CASSRGSTEAFF. V and J are TRBV3-1 (or the pseudogene TRBV3-2) and TRBJ1-1; D gene uncertain. The CDR3 runs to 12 residues. The germline CDR1 and CDR2 sequences are LGHDT and YNNKEL (reference sequence). V lost 4 bases to trimming and J lost 4 bases, with 7 bases between them.

This clone was seen a single time. The rearrangement links TRBV28 to TRBJ2-7, with 11 positions matching TRBD2. This CDR3 spans 15 amino acids. Germline V gene lookup returns CDR1 MDHEN and CDR2 SYDVKM. V was pared by 5 bases and J by 5 bases, with 8 bases of the junction left unmatched. In nucleotides, the CDR3 is TGTGCCAGCAGTCCTACTAGCGGGAGTATCCACGAGCAGTACTTC. Amino acids: CASSPTSGSIHEQYF. Drawing the rest from reference TRBV28 and TRBJ2-7, the complete variable domain is DVKVTQSSRYLVKRTGEKVFLECVQDMDHENMFWYRQDPGLGLRLIYFSYDVKMKEKGDIPEGYSVSREKKERFSLILESASTNQTSMYLCASSPTSGSIHEQYFGPGTRLTVT.

V and J are TRBV3-1 (or the pseudogene TRBV3-2) and TRBJ1-5; maybe TRBD1 (6 bases). The V end lost 10 bases, the J end lost 0 bases, and 13 bases lay between the germline ends. This CDR3 comprises 14 residues. Germline CDR1 reads LGHDT; CDR2 reads YNNKEL (reference sequence). CDR3 nucleotide sequence: TGTGCCACCTCGGACAGTTATAGCAATCAGCCCCAGCATTTT. Translation gives CATSDSYSNQPQHF.

This chain joins TRBV5-1 and TRBJ2-7; 8 nucleotides agree with TRBD1. This CDR3 has 15 amino acids. Germline trimming cut 2 bases from V and 2 bases from J; bases unmatched to any gene: 6. The germline gives CDR1 SGHRS, CDR2 YFSETQ. DNA of the CDR3: TGCGCCAGCAGCTTCTGGACAGGGAGGACCTACGAGCAGTACTTC. Protein: CASSFWTGRTYEQYF.

This sequence joins TRBV28 and TRBJ2-1; 8 bases map to TRBD2. Germline lookup yields CDR1 MDHEN and CDR2 SYDVKM. V was clipped by 3 bases and J by 6 bases; unmatched bases: 7. This CDR3 contains 15 residues. The CDR3 DNA reads as TGTGCCAGCAGTTTCTCGGGAGGGGCTGTCAATGAGCAGTTCTTC. This sequence encodes CASSFSGGAVNEQFF.

The chain is built from TRBV6-1 and TRBJ1-5, with D possibly TRBD1 on 5 matching bases. Germline CDR1 MNHNS, CDR2 SASEGT. Trimming removed 4 bases from V and 4 bases from J, with 17 bases in between. This CDR3 spans 16 amino acids. The CDR3: CASSARPGLTNQPQHF. CDR3 in DNA: TGTGCCAGCAGTGCACGGCCGGGACTAACAAATCAGCCCCAGCATTTT.

This chain connects TRBV3-1 (or the pseudogene TRBV3-2) to TRBJ1-1, with 10 bases that match TRBD1. The CDR3 contains 14 residues. Germline V CDR1 and CDR2: LGHDT, YNNKEL (reference sequence). After removal of 4 bases from V and 5 bases from J, the junction contained 4 bases not matched to a gene. CDR3 region: CASSPRDRGTEAFF. CDR3 sequence (DNA): TGTGCCAGCAGCCCCAGGGACAGGGGAACTGAAGCTTTCTTT.